This record looks at one T cell receptor beta chain sequence and its context. Its target is unknown. The data originate from a study of CXCR3-negative and CXCR3-positive naive CD8 T cells. Findings and limits, study-wide: Memory CD8+ T cell repertoires were far less diverse than both naive subsets.

Preparation of TRB cDNA libraries relied on 5' RACE carrying UMI labels. TCRdb re-called the 5' RACE reads, yielding one record per CDR3 amino acid sequence without DNA. This sample carries roughly 71,000 distinct CDR3 sequences, with over 1.3% going to the ten biggest clones. Germline V CDR1 and CDR2: SEHNR, FQNEAQ (reference sequence). This CDR3 is 18 amino acids long. The chain employs TRBV7-9 and TRBJ2-2; TCRdb calls TRBD2, which cannot be checked without DNA. The clonotype was recovered from a human donor in good health. Some clones in this sample may be carry-over from other donors' samples. The sample consisted of naive CXCR3- CD8+ T cells from blood. Subset described: CD45RO-CCR7+CD27+CD95- naive CD8+ T cells lacking CXCR3 (TNR3-). CDR3 amino acids: CASSFGLAGGRVTGELFF.